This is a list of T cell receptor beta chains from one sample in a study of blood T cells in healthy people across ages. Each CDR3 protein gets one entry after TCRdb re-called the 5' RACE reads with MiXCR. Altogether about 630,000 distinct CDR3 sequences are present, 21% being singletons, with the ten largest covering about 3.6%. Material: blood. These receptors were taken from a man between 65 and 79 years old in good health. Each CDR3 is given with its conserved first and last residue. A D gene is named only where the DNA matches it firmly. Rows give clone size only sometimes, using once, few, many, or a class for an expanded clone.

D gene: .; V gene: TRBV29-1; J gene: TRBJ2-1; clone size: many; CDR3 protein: CSVEGGSYNEQFF; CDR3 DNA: TGCAGCGTTGAAGGGGGTTCCTACAATGAGCAGTTCTTC
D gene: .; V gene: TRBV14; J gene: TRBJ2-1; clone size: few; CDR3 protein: CASSQDGGSLHNEQFF; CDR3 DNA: TGTGCCAGCAGCCAAGATGGCGGGTCCCTCCACAATGAGCAGTTCTTC
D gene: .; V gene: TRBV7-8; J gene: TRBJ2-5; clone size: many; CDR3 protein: CASSSWSKGTQYF; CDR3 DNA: TGTGCCAGCAGCTCCTGGTCTAAGGGGACCCAGTACTTC
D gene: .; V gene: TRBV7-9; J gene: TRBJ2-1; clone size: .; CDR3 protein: CAGSTGRPNEQFF; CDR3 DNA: TGTGCCGGATCGACAGGGAGGCCTAATGAGCAGTTCTTC
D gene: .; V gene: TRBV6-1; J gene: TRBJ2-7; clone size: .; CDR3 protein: CASSTESGVYEQYF; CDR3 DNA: TGTGCCAGCAGTACAGAGTCGGGCGTTTACGAGCAGTACTTC
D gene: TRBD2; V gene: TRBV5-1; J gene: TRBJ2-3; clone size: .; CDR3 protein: CASSQGLAGVDTQYF; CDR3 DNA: TGCGCCAGCAGCCAGGGACTAGCGGGAGTAGATACGCAGTATTTT
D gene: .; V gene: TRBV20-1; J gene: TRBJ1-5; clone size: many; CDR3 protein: CSASSSLGGQPQHF; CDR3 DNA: TGCAGTGCTTCCTCCTCCCTAGGGGGTCAGCCCCAGCATTTT
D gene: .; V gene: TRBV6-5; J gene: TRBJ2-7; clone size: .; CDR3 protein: CASSSNAGREQYF; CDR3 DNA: TGTGCCAGCAGTTCAAACGCAGGGAGAGAGCAGTACTTC
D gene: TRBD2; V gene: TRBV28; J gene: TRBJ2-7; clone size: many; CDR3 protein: CASRPLLAGYEQYF; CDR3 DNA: TGTGCCAGCAGGCCACTACTAGCGGGCTACGAGCAGTACTTC
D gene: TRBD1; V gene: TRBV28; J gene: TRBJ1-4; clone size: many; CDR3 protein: CASRAGTGNEKLFF; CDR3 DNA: TGTGCCAGCAGAGCCGGGACAGGGAATGAAAAACTGTTTTTT
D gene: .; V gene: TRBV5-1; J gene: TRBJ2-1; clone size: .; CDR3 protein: CASSPLNSEQFF; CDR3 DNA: TGCGCCAGCAGCCCGCTCAACTCTGAGCAGTTCTTC
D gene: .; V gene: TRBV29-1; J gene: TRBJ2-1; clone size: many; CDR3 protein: CSVEGGLNEQFF; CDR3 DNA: TGCAGCGTTGAAGGGGGGTTGAATGAGCAGTTCTTC
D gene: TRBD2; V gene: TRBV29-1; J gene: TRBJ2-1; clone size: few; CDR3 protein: CSARGLAGPEQFF; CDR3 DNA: TGCAGCGCCCGGGGACTAGCGGGACCAGAGCAGTTCTTC
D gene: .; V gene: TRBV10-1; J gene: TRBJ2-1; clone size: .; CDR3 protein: CASSESPAGSYNEQFF; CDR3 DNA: TGCGCCAGCAGTGAGAGCCCAGCGGGTTCCTACAATGAGCAGTTCTTC
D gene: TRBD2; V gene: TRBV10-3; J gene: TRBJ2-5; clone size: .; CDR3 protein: CAISESTLAGEMETQYF; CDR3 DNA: TGTGCCATCAGTGAGTCGACACTAGCGGGAGAGATGGAGACCCAGTACTTC
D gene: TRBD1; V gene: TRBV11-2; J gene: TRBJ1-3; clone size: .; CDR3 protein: CASSSGTVSGNTIYF; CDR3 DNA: TGTGCCAGCAGCTCTGGGACAGTCTCTGGAAACACCATATATTTT
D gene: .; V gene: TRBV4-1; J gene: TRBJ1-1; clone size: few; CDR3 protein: CASSQVEVNTEAFF; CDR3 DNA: TGCGCCAGCAGCCAGGTAGAGGTGAACACTGAAGCTTTCTTT
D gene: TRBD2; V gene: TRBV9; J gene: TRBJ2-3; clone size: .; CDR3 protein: CASTAGGGTDTQYF; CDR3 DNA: TGTGCCAGCACAGCGGGAGGGGGCACAGATACGCAGTATTTT
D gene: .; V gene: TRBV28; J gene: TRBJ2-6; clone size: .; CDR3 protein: CATKLDGYSGANVLTF; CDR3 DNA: TGTGCCACCAAGTTGGACGGTTACTCTGGGGCCAACGTCCTGACTTTC
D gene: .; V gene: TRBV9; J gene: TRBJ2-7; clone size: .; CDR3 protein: CASSVGGSPGYEQYF; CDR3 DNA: TGTGCCAGCAGCGTAGGGGGGTCCCCGGGATACGAGCAGTACTTC
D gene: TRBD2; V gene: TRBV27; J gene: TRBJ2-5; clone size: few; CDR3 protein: CASSLGPGLAGGGQETQYF; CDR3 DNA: TGTGCCAGCAGTTTAGGACCGGGACTAGCGGGAGGAGGGCAAGAGACCCAGTACTTC
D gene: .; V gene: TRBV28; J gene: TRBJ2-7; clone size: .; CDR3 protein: CASIWAGGGEQYF; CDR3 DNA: TGTGCCAGCATCTGGGCAGGGGGAGGCGAGCAGTACTTC
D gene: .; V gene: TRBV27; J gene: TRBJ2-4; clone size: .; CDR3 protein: CASRAGTLAKNIQYF; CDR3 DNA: TGTGCCAGCAGGGCGGGGACCTTAGCCAAAAACATTCAGTACTTC
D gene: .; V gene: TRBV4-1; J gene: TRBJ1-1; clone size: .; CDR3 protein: CASSPGATVNTEAFF; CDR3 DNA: TGCGCCAGCAGCCCAGGGGCGACGGTGAACACTGAAGCTTTCTTT
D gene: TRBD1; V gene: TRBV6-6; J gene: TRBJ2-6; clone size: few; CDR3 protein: CAIMTGAGANVLTF; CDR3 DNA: TGTGCCATAATGACAGGGGCTGGGGCCAACGTCCTGACTTTC
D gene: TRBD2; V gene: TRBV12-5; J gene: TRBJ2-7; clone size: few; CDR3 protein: CTRGGRDLYEQYF; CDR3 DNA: TGTACTAGAGGCGGGAGGGATCTCTACGAGCAGTACTTC
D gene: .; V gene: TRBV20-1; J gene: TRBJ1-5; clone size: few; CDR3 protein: CSARKFQSNQPQHF; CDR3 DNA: TGCAGTGCTAGAAAGTTCCAGTCCAATCAGCCCCAGCATTTT
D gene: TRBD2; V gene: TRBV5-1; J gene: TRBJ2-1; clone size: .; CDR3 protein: CASSFIAGGPGEQFF; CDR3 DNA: TGCGCCAGCAGCTTTATAGCGGGAGGGCCGGGTGAGCAGTTCTTC
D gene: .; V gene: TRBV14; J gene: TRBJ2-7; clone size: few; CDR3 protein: CASSQGRHYEQYF; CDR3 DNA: TGTGCCAGCAGCCAAGGGCGGCACTACGAGCAGTACTTC
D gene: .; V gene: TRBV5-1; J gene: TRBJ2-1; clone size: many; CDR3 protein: CASSLAERVEQFF; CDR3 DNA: TGCGCCAGCAGCTTGGCCGAAAGAGTGGAGCAGTTCTTC
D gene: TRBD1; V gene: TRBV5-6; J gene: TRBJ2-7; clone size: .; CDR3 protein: CASSRTGATPYEQHF; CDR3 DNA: TGTGCCAGCAGCCGGACAGGTGCTACCCCCTACGAGCAGCACTTC
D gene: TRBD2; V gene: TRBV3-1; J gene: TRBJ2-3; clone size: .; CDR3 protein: CASSQYRLAGVVVTDTQYF; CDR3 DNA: TGTGCCAGCAGCCAATACCGACTAGCGGGAGTGGTCGTCACAGATACGCAGTATTTT
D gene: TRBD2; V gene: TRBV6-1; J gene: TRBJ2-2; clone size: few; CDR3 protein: CASTNLGLAVNTGELFF; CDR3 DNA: TGTGCCAGCACCAACCTAGGGCTAGCGGTGAACACCGGGGAGCTGTTTTTT
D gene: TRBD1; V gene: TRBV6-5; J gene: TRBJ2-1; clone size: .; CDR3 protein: CASRETGGANEQFF; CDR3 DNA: TGTGCCAGCAGGGAGACAGGGGGAGCGAATGAGCAGTTCTTC
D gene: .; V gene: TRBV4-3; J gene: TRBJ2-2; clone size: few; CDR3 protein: CTSSQDRVNTGELFF; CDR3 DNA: TGCACCAGCAGCCAAGACAGAGTGAACACCGGGGAGCTGTTTTTT
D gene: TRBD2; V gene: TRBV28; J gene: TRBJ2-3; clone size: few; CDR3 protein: CATNLLASSTDTQYF; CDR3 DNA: TGTGCCACCAATCTACTAGCGTCTAGCACAGATACGCAGTATTTT
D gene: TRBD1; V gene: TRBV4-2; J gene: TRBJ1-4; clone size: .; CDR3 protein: CASSQDFGQGAEEKLFF; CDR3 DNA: TGTGCCAGCAGCCAAGATTTTGGGCAGGGGGCGGAAGAAAAACTGTTTTTT
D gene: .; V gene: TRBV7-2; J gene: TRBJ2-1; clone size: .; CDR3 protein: CASSLRLLEAQQFF; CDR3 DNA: TGTGCCAGCAGCTTAAGGCTTTTGGAAGCACAGCAGTTCTTC
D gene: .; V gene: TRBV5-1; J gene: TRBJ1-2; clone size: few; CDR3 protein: CASTTGQAYGYTF; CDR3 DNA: TGCGCCAGCACTACGGGGCAGGCCTATGGCTACACCTTC
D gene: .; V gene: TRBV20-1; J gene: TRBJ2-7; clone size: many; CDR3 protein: CSASLAAGPYEQYF; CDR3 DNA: TGCAGTGCTAGTTTGGCGGCTGGCCCCTACGAGCAGTACTTC
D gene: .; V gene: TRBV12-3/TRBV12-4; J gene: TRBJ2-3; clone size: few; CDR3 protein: CASTTRTDTQYF; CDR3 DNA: TGTGCCAGCACTACCCGCACAGATACGCAGTATTTT
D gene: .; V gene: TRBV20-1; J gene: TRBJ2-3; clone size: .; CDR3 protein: CSAEHRQPTDTQYF; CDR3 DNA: TGCAGTGCCGAGCACAGGCAACCCACAGATACGCAGTATTTT
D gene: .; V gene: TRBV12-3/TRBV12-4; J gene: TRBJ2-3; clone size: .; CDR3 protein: CASSPLRAVQGDTQYF; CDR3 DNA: TGTGCCAGCAGTCCCTTACGGGCAGTGCAGGGAGATACGCAGTATTTT
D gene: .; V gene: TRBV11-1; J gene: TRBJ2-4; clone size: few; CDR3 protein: CASSRTGKLYF; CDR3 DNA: TGTGCCAGCAGTCGGACCGGGAAGTTGTACTTC
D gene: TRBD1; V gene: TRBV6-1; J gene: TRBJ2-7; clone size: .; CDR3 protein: CASSARGLSYEQYF; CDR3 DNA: TGTGCCAGCAGTGCCAGGGGGCTATCCTACGAGCAGTACTTC
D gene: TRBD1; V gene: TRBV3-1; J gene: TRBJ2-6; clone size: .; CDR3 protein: CASSPSTGDLVWANVMTF; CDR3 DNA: TGTGCCAGCAGCCCCTCGACAGGGGACCTCGTCTGGGCCAACGTCATGACTTTC
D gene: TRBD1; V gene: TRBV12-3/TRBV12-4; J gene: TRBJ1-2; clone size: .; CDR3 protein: CASSPVDRVDYGYTF; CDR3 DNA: TGTGCCAGCAGTCCAGTGGACAGGGTTGACTATGGCTACACCTTC
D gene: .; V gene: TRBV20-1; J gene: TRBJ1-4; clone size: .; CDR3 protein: CSACGLPLGEKLFF; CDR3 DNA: TGCAGTGCTTGTGGACTACCATTAGGGGAAAAACTGTTTTTT
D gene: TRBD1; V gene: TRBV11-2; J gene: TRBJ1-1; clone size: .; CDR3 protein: CASSLGQGDAEAFF; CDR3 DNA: TGTGCCAGCAGCTTGGGACAGGGGGACGCTGAAGCTTTCTTT
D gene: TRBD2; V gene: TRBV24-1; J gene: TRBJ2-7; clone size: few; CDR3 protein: CATSAGGDYEQYF; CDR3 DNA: TGTGCCACCAGTGCGGGGGGTGACTACGAGCAGTACTTC
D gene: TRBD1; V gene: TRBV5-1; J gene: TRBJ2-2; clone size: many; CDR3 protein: CASSLGTGRIGELFF; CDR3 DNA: TGCGCCAGCAGCTTGGGGACAGGCCGGATCGGGGAGCTGTTTTTT
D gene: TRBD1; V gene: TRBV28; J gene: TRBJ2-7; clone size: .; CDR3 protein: CASRSPGQVSYEQYF; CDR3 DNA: TGTGCCAGCAGGTCCCCCGGACAGGTCTCCTACGAGCAGTACTTC
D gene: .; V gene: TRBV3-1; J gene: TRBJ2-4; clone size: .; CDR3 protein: CASSQLDVSKNIQCF; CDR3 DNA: TGTGCCAGCAGCCAATTGGACGTATCCAAAAACATTCAGTGCTTC
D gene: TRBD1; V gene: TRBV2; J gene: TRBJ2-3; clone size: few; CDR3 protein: CASSFIPGQNTDTQYF; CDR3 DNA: TGTGCCAGCAGTTTTATACCGGGACAGAACACAGATACGCAGTATTTT
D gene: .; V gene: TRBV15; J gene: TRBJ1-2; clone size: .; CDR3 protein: CASSPGGAYGYTF; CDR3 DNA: TGTGCCTCCTCTCCGGGGGGCGCCTATGGCTACACCTTC
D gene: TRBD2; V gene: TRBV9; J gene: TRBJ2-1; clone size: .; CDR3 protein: CASSDRASGRTKDEQFF; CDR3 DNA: TGTGCCAGCAGCGATCGGGCTAGCGGGAGAACTAAGGATGAGCAGTTCTTC
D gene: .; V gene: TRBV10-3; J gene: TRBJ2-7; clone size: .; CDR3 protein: CAIMGPSNYEQYF; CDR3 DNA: TGTGCCATCATGGGGCCATCAAATTACGAGCAGTACTTC